The 20 T cell receptor beta chains listed next were all sequenced from one sample in a study of cytomegalovirus exposure and HLA in healthy donors. The PCR ran on 60 Vbeta and 13 Jbeta primers. Method: immunoSEQ multiplex PCR; TCRdb's copy keeps in-frame clones and lacks some. Of tens of thousands of clones listed, about 70% are singletons. Specimen: PBMCs. Receptor source: a man aged 30-40 years in good health and CMV-seronegative.

The chain joins TRBV9 to TRBJ2-3; 12 bases agree with TRBD2. CDR1 is SGDLS and CDR2 is YYNGEE in the germline V gene. This CDR3 has 16 amino acids. Trimming at V came to 2 bases and at J to 4 bases, leaving 5 bases not matched to a gene. CDR3 nucleotide sequence: TGTGCCAGCAGCGTCGCTAGCGGGAGGGCAGCAGATACGCAGTATTTT. As protein: CASSVASGRAADTQYF.

This clone was recorded once. The chain recombines TRBV19 with TRBJ2-6, with D perhaps matching TRBD2 (5 bases). The CDR3 spans 15 residues. V dropped 4 bases and J dropped 2 bases, with 9 bases sitting between them. Germline V gives CDR1 LNHDA, CDR2 SQIVND (reference sequence). DNA for the CDR3: TGTGCCAGTAGTAAGAGGGAGACTGGGGCCAACGTCCTGACTTTC. It translates to CASSKRETGANVLTF.

In this sample, this clone turned up once. The chain is built from TRBV18 and TRBJ1-2; D gene uncertain. This CDR3 has 14 residues. Germline CDR1 KGHSH, CDR2 LQKENI. With 3 bases removed from V and 3 bases from J, the gap between germline ends came to 11 bases. The DNA of the CDR3 is TGTGCCAGCTCACCGGGAGGGAGAGACTATGGCTACACCTTC. Translating gives CASSPGGRDYGYTF.

This chain uses TRBV5-5 with TRBJ2-5; the D is unclear. The CDR3 has 16 amino acids. The V gene's germline CDR1 is SGHKS and CDR2 YYEKEE (reference sequence). V was clipped by 3 bases and J by 4 bases, with 19 bases between them. The CDR3 bases are TGTGCCAGCAGCTCAACTGCATCGGTGAGCTTAGAGACCCAGTACTTC. Protein sequence: CASSSTASVSLETQYF.

The chain has TRBV29-1 and TRBJ2-3; 10 bases are a match to TRBD2. The V gene end was trimmed by 6 bases and the J gene end by 2 bases; junction bases not matched to a gene: 8. CDR1 and CDR2 (germline): SQVTM, ANQGSEA. The CDR3 runs 15 residues. DNA for the CDR3: TGCAGCGTCAGAGGACTAGCGGATAACACAGATACGCAGTATTTT. Amino acid sequence: CSVRGLADNTDTQYF.

The chain employs TRBV7-9 and TRBJ2-1; D might be TRBD2 (6 bases). The CDR3 has 15 amino acids. V was cut by 6 bases and J by 3 bases, with 15 bases left in between. CDR1 and CDR2 from the germline V gene are SEHNR and FQNEAQ (reference sequence). The DNA of the CDR3 is TGTGCCAGCAGGACCGGGACTGCTCTCTACAATGAGCAGTTCTTC. This sequence encodes CASRTGTALYNEQFF.

The chain links TRBV28 to TRBJ1-4; D not resolved. V was pared by 3 bases and J by 4 bases, with 9 bases between. Germline CDR1 reads MDHEN; CDR2 reads SYDVKM. The CDR3 consists of 14 residues. CDR3 sequence: CASSFSWSNEKLFF. CDR3 DNA sequence: TGTGCCAGCAGTTTCAGTTGGAGTAATGAAAAACTGTTTTTT. The whole variable domain, remainder taken from reference TRBV28 and TRBJ1-4, is DVKVTQSSRYLVKRTGEKVFLECVQDMDHENMFWYRQDPGLGLRLIYFSYDVKMKEKGDIPEGYSVSREKKERFSLILESASTNQTSMYLCASSFSWSNEKLFFGSGTQLSVL.

The J gene is TRBJ2-7, the V gene TRBV30, with 11 bases identical to TRBD2. V lost 4 bases and J lost 7; bases outside the gene matches: 6. The CDR3 spans 13 residues. From germline, CDR1 is GTSNPN and CDR2 SVGIG (reference sequence). CDR3 residues: CAWNLLAGVEQYF. For the CDR3, the DNA is TGTGCCTGGAACCTACTAGCGGGAGTTGAGCAGTACTTC.

The genes are TRBV5-1 and TRBJ1-1; 9 bases are shared with TRBD1. After removal of 4 bases from V and 0 bases from J, the junction contained 4 bases not matched to a gene. CDR3 length: 15 amino acids. From germline, CDR1 is SGHRS and CDR2 YFSETQ. The CDR3 bases are TGCGCCAGCAGCATAAGGACAGGGGTGAACACTGAAGCTTTCTTT. This gives the protein CASSIRTGVNTEAFF. The variable domain in full, with the rest retrieved from reference TRBV5-1 and TRBJ1-1, is KAGVTQTPRYLIKTRGQQVTLSCSPISGHRSVSWYQQTPGQGLQFLFEYFSETQRNKGNFPGRFSGRQFSNSRSEMNVSTLELGDSALYLCASSIRTGVNTEAFFGQGTRLTVV.

This clone came up a few times. A read error may account for a junction end that differs from germline. The chain uses TRBV5-1 and TRBJ1-1; unclear D gene. CDR1 and CDR2 from the germline V gene are SGHRS and YFSETQ. This CDR3 is 17 amino acids long. CDR3 nucleotides: TGCGCCAGCCGCTTGGAAGCGCGGAGGGATGTGGGCACTGAAGCTTTCTTT. The encoded protein is CASRLEARRDVGTEAFF. Supplemented by reference TRBV5-1 and TRBJ1-1, the full variable domain reads KAGVTQTPRYLIKTRGQQVTLSCSPISGHRSVSWYQQTPGQGLQFLFEYFSETQRNKGNFPGRFSGRQFSNSRSEMNVSTLELGDSALYLCASRLEARRDVGTEAFFGQGTRLTVV.

The table lists this clone with a count of one. The gene calls are TRBV6-1 and TRBJ2-5; D remains unclear. The V gene lost 2 bases and the J gene lost 4 bases, with 11 bases spanning the gap. The CDR3 is 14 amino acids. The germline V gene has CDR1 MNHNS and CDR2 SASEGT. Here the CDR3 DNA reads TGTGCCAGCAGTGAATCCGCCGAGGCAGAGACCCAGTACTTC. Its protein product is CASSESAEAETQYF.

The chain combines TRBV4-2 with TRBJ1-5; D is possibly TRBD1 (6 bases). V was pared by 8 bases and J by 0 bases, with 14 bases between. The CDR3 is made up of 15 amino acids. Germline V CDR1 and CDR2: LGHNA, YNFKEQ. CDR3 DNA: TGTGCCAGCCAATCTCTAGGGGGTAGCAATCAGCCCCAGCATTTT. Encoded protein: CASQSLGGSNQPQHF.

The genes are TRBV7-9 and TRBJ1-2; the match to TRBD1 covers 11 bases. The V segment lost 4 bases and the J segment 5 bases; nucleotides outside the gene matches: 12. The CDR3 runs to 17 residues. Germline V CDR1 and CDR2: SEHNR, FQNEAQ (reference sequence). CDR3 in amino acids: CASSSELGDRGTYGYTF. The DNA for the CDR3 is TGTGCCAGCAGCTCCGAATTGGGGGACAGGGGGACGTATGGCTACACCTTC. Combining the CDR3 with reference TRBV7-9 and TRBJ1-2 gives the whole variable domain DTGVSQNPRHKITKRGQNVTFRCDPISEHNRLYWYRQTLGQGPEFLTYFQNEAQLEKSRLLSDRFSAERPKGSFSTLEIQRTEQGDSAMYLCASSSELGDRGTYGYTFGSGTRLTVV.

The V call is TRBV11-1, the J call TRBJ1-1, with a possible D match to TRBD1 (6 bases). The CDR3 sequence is 14 residues long. CDR1 SGHAT and CDR2 FQDESV come from the germline V gene (reference sequence). Trimming pared 6 bases from V and 0 bases from J, leaving 11 bases between. CDR3 amino acids: CASRLTGMNTEAFF. CDR3 nucleotides: TGTGCCAGCAGACTAACAGGGATGAACACTGAAGCTTTCTTT.

The rearrangement joins TRBV27 to TRBJ2-7, with D tentatively TRBD1 (5 bases). V lost 7 bases and J 2 bases, leaving 12 bases between the germline ends. CDR3 size: 13 residues. Per the germline V gene, CDR1 is MNHEY and CDR2 is SMNVEV (reference sequence). The DNA for the CDR3 is TGTGCCAGCAAGAGGACAATAGCCTACGAGCAGTACTTC. It encodes CASKRTIAYEQYF.

The V and J genes are TRBV5-1 and TRBJ2-3; 8 positions agree with TRBD1. V shed 3 bases and J 4 bases; nucleotides not matched to a gene: 13. This CDR3 region has 17 residues. CDR1 is SGHRS, CDR2 YFSETQ, per germline. The DNA of the CDR3 is TGCGCCAGCAGCTACTGGGCAGGGGGCGGGCTGGCAGATACGCAGTATTTT. Protein sequence: CASSYWAGGGLADTQYF.

The chain employs TRBV7-9 and TRBJ2-3; 7 bases line up with TRBD2. V was clipped by 5 bases and J by 0 bases; unmatched bases: 8. The germline gives CDR1 SEHNR, CDR2 FQNEAQ (reference sequence). The CDR3 has 16 residues. The CDR3 nucleotides are TGTGCCAGCAGCCTACCCCTAGCGGAGAGCACAGATACGCAGTATTTT. It codes for CASSLPLAESTDTQYF.

V and J are TRBV28 and TRBJ1-1, with 8 bases matching TRBD1. The germline V gene has CDR1 MDHEN and CDR2 SYDVKM. With V trimmed by 3 bases and J by 1 base, 4 bases remained unmatched. CDR3 size: 15 residues. CDR3 in amino acids: CASSFSGGRNTEAFF. In nucleotides, the CDR3 is TGTGCCAGCAGTTTCTCAGGGGGCCGGAACACTGAAGCTTTCTTT.

The V gene is TRBV7-9, the J gene TRBJ2-5, with D unresolved. Germline V CDR1 and CDR2: SEHNR, FQNEAQ (reference sequence). This CDR3 contains 14 residues. V was clipped by 1 base and J by 1 base, with 7 bases between them. In DNA form, the CDR3 reads TGTGCCAGCAGCTTAGTTTCTCTCCAAGAGACCCAGTACTTC. This sequence encodes CASSLVSLQETQYF.

This clone was detected once. V and J are TRBV7-9 and TRBJ2-1; 9 positions match TRBD2. The V gene's germline CDR1 is SEHNR and CDR2 FQNEAQ (reference sequence). The CDR3 has 17 residues. The J segment lost 4 bases and the V segment lost 5 bases, leaving 12 bases of the junction unmatched. The CDR3 protein is CASSPTTTSGKYNEQFF. Here the CDR3 DNA reads TGTGCCAGCAGCCCGACCACGACTAGCGGAAAATACAATGAGCAGTTCTTC. Full variable domain (outside the CDR3, taken from reference TRBV7-9 and TRBJ2-1): DTGVSQNPRHKITKRGQNVTFRCDPISEHNRLYWYRQTLGQGPEFLTYFQNEAQLEKSRLLSDRFSAERPKGSFSTLEIQRTEQGDSAMYLCASSPTTTSGKYNEQFFGPGTRLTVL.